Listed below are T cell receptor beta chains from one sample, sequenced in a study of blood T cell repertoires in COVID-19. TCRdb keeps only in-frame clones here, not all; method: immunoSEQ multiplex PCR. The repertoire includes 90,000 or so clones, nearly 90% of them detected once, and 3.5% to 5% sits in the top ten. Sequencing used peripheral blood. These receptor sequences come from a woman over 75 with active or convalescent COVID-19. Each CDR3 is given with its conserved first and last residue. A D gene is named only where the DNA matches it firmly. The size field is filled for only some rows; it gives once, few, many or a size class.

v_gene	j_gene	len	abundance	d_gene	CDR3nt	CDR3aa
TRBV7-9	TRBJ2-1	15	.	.	TGTGCCAGCAGCCCGGTAGGGAGCTCCTACAATGAGCAGTTCTTC	CASSPVGSSYNEQFF
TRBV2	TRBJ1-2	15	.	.	TGTGCCAGCAGTGAAACGGGTTATTCGGGCTATGGCTACACCTTC	CASSETGYSGYGYTF
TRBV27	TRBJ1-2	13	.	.	TGTGCCAGCAGTCCCGGGACTCACTATGGCTACACCTTC	CASSPGTHYGYTF
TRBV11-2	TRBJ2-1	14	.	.	TGTGCCAGCAGCCTCGAGGGCCCGGAGAATGAGCAGTTCTTC	CASSLEGPENEQFF
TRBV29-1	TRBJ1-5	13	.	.	TGCAGCGTTGAAACGCGCCCCAATCAGCCCCAGCATTTT	CSVETRPNQPQHF
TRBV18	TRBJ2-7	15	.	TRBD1	TGTGCCAGCTCACTACGGACAGGGGGAACCTACGAGCAGTACTTC	CASSLRTGGTYEQYF
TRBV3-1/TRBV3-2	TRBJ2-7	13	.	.	TGTGCCAGCAGCCACGGGACTGCATACGAGCAGTACTTC	CASSHGTAYEQYF
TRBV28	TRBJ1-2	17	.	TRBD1	TGTGCCAGCAGTAAACGTGGGCGGGACAGGGGGCCAGGTGGCTACACCTTC	CASSKRGRDRGPGGYTF
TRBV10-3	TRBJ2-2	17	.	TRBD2	TGTGCCATCAGCCGGACTAGCGGGCCCACGAACACCGGGGAGCTGTTTTTT	CAISRTSGPTNTGELFF
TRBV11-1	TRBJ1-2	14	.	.	TGTGCCAGCAGCAACCCAACAGTGGCTTATGGCTACACCTTC	CASSNPTVAYGYTF
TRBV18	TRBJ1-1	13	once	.	TGTGCCAGCTCACCTACAGTAGACACTGAAGCTTTCTTT	CASSPTVDTEAFF
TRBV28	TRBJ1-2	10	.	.	TGTGCCAGTGCCCGAGGCGGCTACACCTTC	CASARGGYTF
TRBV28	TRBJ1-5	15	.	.	TGTGCCAGCACGACGCGGGTCGGCTCCAATCAGCCCCAGCATTTT	CASTTRVGSNQPQHF
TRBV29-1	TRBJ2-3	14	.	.	TGCAGCGCCACAGAGGCGGGAAGCACAGATACGCAGTATTTT	CSATEAGSTDTQYF
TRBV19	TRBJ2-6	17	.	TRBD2	TGTGCCACGCTAGCGGGAGGTCTCATCTCTGGGGCCAACGTCCTGACTTTC	CATLAGGLISGANVLTF
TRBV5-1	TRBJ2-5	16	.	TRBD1	TGCGCCAGCAGCCAACATCCGACTGACAGGGAAGAGACCCAGTACTTC	CASSQHPTDREETQYF
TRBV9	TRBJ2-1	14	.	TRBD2	TGTGCCAGCAGCGTAGAACTAGCGGGAGGAATTCCGTTCTTC	CASSVELAGGIPFF
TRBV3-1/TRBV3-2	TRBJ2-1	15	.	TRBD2	TGTGCCAGCAGCCAGGGACTAGCGGGTCGGGATGAGCAGTTCTTC	CASSQGLAGRDEQFF